The next 21 T cell receptor beta chains were all read from a single sample in a study of monozygotic twins with inflammatory bowel disease. TCRdb processed the 5' RACE reads again and assigns one entry to each CDR3 protein, with no DNA. The sample table sets out 300,000 to 400,000 distinct CDR3 sequences. The sequencing input was blood. The receptor set was obtained from a human donor with ulcerative colitis or Crohn's disease, or a healthy co-twin of an affected twin (not recorded which).

This CDR3 reads CASSEEGATDTQYF. The genes are TRBV25-1 and TRBJ2-3; with no DNA, the TCRdb D assignment of TRBD1 cannot be verified. The CDR3 length is 14 residues. The germline V gene encodes CDR1 MGHDK and CDR2 SYGVNS.

This chain links TRBV18 with TRBJ1-1; as DNA is missing, the TRBD1 call by TCRdb cannot be tested. This CDR3 region has 12 residues. CDR1 and CDR2 (germline): KGHSH, LQKENI. The CDR3 is CASSPGTPQAFF.

This chain connects TRBV2 to TRBJ2-3; the TRBD1 assignment by TCRdb is unverifiable without DNA. The CDR3 has 15 residues. The germline gives CDR1 SNHLY, CDR2 FYNNEI. CDR3: CASSELQGHLDTQYF.

CDR3 residues: CAWIGGGGYTF. The chain is built from TRBV30 and TRBJ1-2. This CDR3 is 11 amino acids long. Per the germline V gene, CDR1 is GTSNPN and CDR2 is SVGIG (reference sequence).

The chain employs TRBV27 and TRBJ2-5; TCRdb reports TRBD1, a call that lacks DNA to check it against. The CDR3 totals 15 residues. Looked up from germline, CDR1 is MNHEY and CDR2 is SMNVEV (reference sequence). This chain's CDR3 is CASSLRGGRQETQYF.

This sequence joins TRBV27 and TRBJ2-1; the TRBD2 assignment by TCRdb is unverifiable without DNA. The CDR3 sequence is 19 residues long. Germline V gene data show CDR1 as MNHEY and CDR2 as SMNVEV (reference sequence). CDR3 sequence reads: CASRLSPFSGRAIVNEQFF.

This chain's CDR3 is CSARDRDGTSWPSREQYF. The chain recombines TRBV20-1 with TRBJ2-7; the TCRdb D gene call, TRBD1, has no DNA to confirm it. The germline V gene encodes CDR1 DFQATT and CDR2 SNEGSKA (reference sequence). The CDR3 is 18 residues long.

V gene TRBV6-2 or TRBV6-3 combines with J gene TRBJ2-2; TCRdb names TRBD2, which stays unverified in the absence of DNA. Germline CDR1 MNHEY, CDR2 SVGEGT. The CDR3 extends over 16 amino acids. This CDR3 reads CASNNQGLAGTGELFF.

V usage is TRBV2 and J usage is TRBJ2-2. Germline assignment: CDR1 SNHLY and CDR2 FYNNEI. The CDR3 loop spans 12 amino acids. The CDR3 reads CASSEETGELFF.

The chain couples TRBV19 to TRBJ2-6; TCRdb's D gene call, TRBD2, goes unchecked for lack of DNA. CDR1 LNHDA and CDR2 SQIVND come from the germline V gene (reference sequence). This CDR3 contains 17 residues. CDR3 sequence reads: CASSLDRTRSGANVLTF.

The CDR3 sequence: CSARGPPSRGEQFF. The chain recombines TRBV20-1 with TRBJ2-1; there is no DNA to check the TCRdb D call of TRBD2. CDR1 DFQATT and CDR2 SNEGSKA come from the germline V gene (reference sequence). This CDR3 region has 14 residues.

V gene TRBV11-2 combines with J gene TRBJ2-5; no DNA is available, so the TRBD1 call from TCRdb remains unchecked. CDR3 length equals 16 residues. Germline-derived CDR1 and CDR2 are SGHAT and FQNNGV. This CDR3 reads CASSLDRGPLGETQYF.

V usage is TRBV20-1 and J usage is TRBJ2-1; TCRdb picks TRBD1, but there is no DNA to check that call. The CDR3 covers 15 residues. The germline gives CDR1 DFQATT, CDR2 SNEGSKA (reference sequence). CDR3 amino acids: CSARDTTYTREEQFF.

The chain links TRBV28 to TRBJ1-4; checking the TCRdb D call of TRBD1 is not possible without DNA. The CDR3 contains 15 residues. Germline-derived CDR1 and CDR2 are MDHEN and SYDVKM. CDR3 region: CASSPGTALGEKLFF. The complete variable domain, with remaining parts taken from reference TRBV28 and TRBJ1-4, reads DVKVTQSSRYLVKRTGEKVFLECVQDMDHENMFWYRQDPGLGLRLIYFSYDVKMKEKGDIPEGYSVSREKKERFSLILESASTNQTSMYLCASSPGTALGEKLFFGSGTQLSVL.

The V call is TRBV5-4, the J call TRBJ2-1. The length of the CDR3 is 13 residues. Germline lookup yields CDR1 SGHNT and CDR2 YYREEE (reference sequence). The CDR3 reads CASSADLVNEQFF.

The CDR3 sequence: CASSQDEGLAGETQCF. V gene TRBV4-1 combines with J gene TRBJ2-5; TCRdb designates TRBD2, a call that cannot be tested without DNA. CDR1 is MGHRA, CDR2 YSYEKL, per germline. The CDR3 consists of 16 residues.

J is TRBJ2-6 and V is TRBV12-3 or TRBV12-4. CDR3 length: 13 amino acids. The CDR3 protein is CATQGFGANVLTF.

The chain joins TRBV6-1 to TRBJ1-2; TCRdb returns TRBD1, unconfirmable since there is no DNA. The germline V gene encodes CDR1 MNHNS and CDR2 SASEGT. This CDR3 has 13 residues. CDR3 protein: CASRPGQGSGYTF.

The rearrangement uses TRBV10-3 and TRBJ1-2; the TCRdb call, TRBD1, lacks DNA for checking. The germline V gene has CDR1 ENHRY and CDR2 SYGVKD. The CDR3 totals 16 residues. The CDR3: CAISESSAAGGYGYTF.

The J gene is TRBJ1-2, the V gene TRBV5-1; the TCRdb call, TRBD1, lacks DNA for checking. This CDR3 is built from 17 residues. Per the germline V gene, CDR1 is SGHRS and CDR2 is YFSETQ. The CDR3 protein is CASSPRAGQTANYGYTF.

CDR3 residues: CATSRLGTGEETQYF. This rearrangement joins TRBV15 to TRBJ2-5; the TCRdb D gene call, TRBD2, has no DNA to confirm it. The CDR3 length is 15 residues. In germline, CDR1 is LNHNV, CDR2 YYDKDF (reference sequence).